Below are 15 T cell receptor beta chains sequenced from a single sample in a study of blood T cell repertoires in COVID-19. Sequenced by immunoSEQ multiplex PCR; TCRdb stores in-frame clones only, minus some. The sample holds approximately 50,000 clones, around 85% seen once. The sequencing input was peripheral blood. Receptors originate from a man between 60 and 70 years old with acute or convalescent COVID-19.

The chain recombines TRBV5-1 with TRBJ2-2, with TRBD1 as a possible D gene (6 bases). Germline lookup yields CDR1 SGHRS and CDR2 YFSETQ. The CDR3 loop spans 13 amino acids. With 2 bases removed from V and 6 bases from J, the gap between germline ends came to 8 bases. CDR3 protein: CASSLQGSGELFF. CDR3 coding DNA: TGCGCCAGCAGCTTACAGGGCTCCGGGGAGCTGTTTTTT.

J is TRBJ1-1 and V is TRBV7-3, with 8 nucleotides matching TRBD1. The CDR3 covers 13 residues. Germline V gene lookup returns CDR1 SGHTA and CDR2 FQGTGA. With 5 bases clipped from V and 5 bases from J, the junction kept 4 bases outside the gene matches. The CDR3 loop reads CASSLQGETEAFF. CDR3 nucleotide sequence: TGTGCCAGCAGCCTACAGGGGGAGACTGAAGCTTTCTTT.

This clone was observed a few times. This chain uses TRBV27 with TRBJ1-5; tentative D call: TRBD1 (5 bases). Germline-derived CDR1 and CDR2 are MNHEY and SMNVEV (reference sequence). Deletions cut 4 bases from V and 6 bases from J, with 7 bases between. The CDR3 loop spans 12 amino acids. The CDR3 DNA follows: TGTGCCAGCAGTTCCAGGGCTCAGCCCCAGCATTTT. It is translated as CASSSRAQPQHF.

The chain carries TRBV6-6 and TRBJ2-7; TRBD2 is a possible D gene (5 bases). Germline V gene sequence: CDR1 MNHNY, CDR2 SVGAGI (reference sequence). This CDR3 is built from 14 residues. V shed 8 bases and J shed 4 bases, with 18 bases lying between them. The CDR3: CASQASMARYEQYF. CDR3 nucleotide sequence: TGTGCCAGCCAGGCTAGCATGGCCCGTTACGAGCAGTACTTC.

This chain joins TRBV19 and TRBJ2-2; 14 bases are shared with TRBD2. Germline V gene data show CDR1 as LNHDA and CDR2 as SQIVND (reference sequence). V lost 9 bases and J lost 1; bases outside the gene matches: 4. The CDR3 extends over 16 amino acids. CDR3: CASRGLAGGNTGELFF. CDR3 in DNA: TGTGCCAGCCGTGGACTAGCGGGAGGGAACACCGGGGAGCTGTTTTTT.

The CDR3 region is CASTDPGGNNQPQHF. DNA for the CDR3: TGTGCCAGCACCGATCCAGGGGGTAACAATCAGCCCCAGCATTTT. The chain uses TRBV6-6 and TRBJ1-5; 7 bases line up with TRBD1. CDR1 and CDR2 (germline): MNHNY, SVGAGI (reference sequence). V shed 7 bases and J 3 bases; nucleotides not matched to a gene: 9. The CDR3 has 15 amino acids.

V is TRBV28 and J is TRBJ2-7; perhaps TRBD2 as D (6 bases). Trimming shortened V by 2 bases and J by 2 bases, and 13 bases separated the two germline ends. This CDR3 region has 15 residues. From germline, CDR1 is MDHEN and CDR2 SYDVKM. CDR3 loop: CASSLAGSPTYEQYF. CDR3 nucleotide sequence: TGTGCCAGCAGTTTAGCCGGGAGCCCTACCTACGAGCAGTACTTC.

The chain links TRBV2 to TRBJ2-1; D remains unclear. The V gene's germline CDR1 is SNHLY and CDR2 FYNNEI. With 5 bases removed from V and 7 bases from J, the gap between germline ends came to 18 bases. This CDR3 contains 15 residues. The CDR3 loop is CASSPDSSGGNEQFF. CDR3 nucleotide sequence: TGTGCCAGCAGTCCCGACTCGTCGGGTGGGAATGAGCAGTTCTTC.

The chain couples TRBV3-1 (or the pseudogene TRBV3-2) to TRBJ1-4; TRBD1 matches 9 bases. With V trimmed by 5 bases and J by 3 bases, 4 bases remained unmatched. Germline loops: CDR1 LGHDT, CDR2 YNNKEL (reference sequence). CDR3 length: 15 residues. The CDR3 reads CASSYRTGANEKLFF. CDR3 nucleotide sequence: TGTGCCAGCAGCTATAGGACAGGGGCTAATGAAAAACTGTTTTTT.

The rearrangement uses TRBV2 and TRBJ1-1; D gene uncertain. Germline CDR1 and CDR2: SNHLY and FYNNEI. V was cut by 8 bases and J by 2 bases, with 15 bases left in between. The CDR3 is 14 residues long. Written as DNA, the CDR3 is TGTGCCAGCGGAGTATTAGAGGGAAACACTGAAGCTTTCTTT. Protein: CASGVLEGNTEAFF.

This clone has a handful of counts. This chain joins TRBV5-4 and TRBJ2-7, with 7 bases that match TRBD1. This CDR3 spans 14 amino acids. V lost 4 bases and J lost 2; bases outside the gene matches: 6. Per germline, CDR1 SGHNT and CDR2 YYREEE (reference sequence). The CDR3, as DNA: TGTGCCAGCAGCCGACCGGGACAGACCTACGAGCAGTACTTC. Amino acid sequence: CASSRPGQTYEQYF.

Note on this clone: Sequence at one end of the junction differs from germline and may be a read error. The DNA for the CDR3 is TGCGCCAGCAGTCAAGGAAGGGGGCGCGGTGGCTCCTACAATGAGCAGTTCTTC. It codes for CASSQGRGRGGSYNEQFF. The chain joins TRBV4-1 to TRBJ2-1, with TRBD1 identical over 7 bases. Per the germline V gene, CDR1 is MGHRA and CDR2 is YSYEKL. The CDR3 consists of 18 residues.

The chain has TRBV28 and TRBJ2-7, with a weak D call TRBD2 (6 bases). CDR1 and CDR2 from the germline V gene are MDHEN and SYDVKM. The ends were cut back, 9 bases at V and 4 bases at J, with 22 bases in the middle. The CDR3 sequence is 15 residues long. Here the CDR3 DNA reads TGTGCCAGTTTGGGGCGGAGGGTAAGCCCTTACGAGCAGTACTTC. This gives the protein CASLGRRVSPYEQYF.

The genes are TRBV18 and TRBJ1-4; D might be TRBD1 (5 bases). Germline CDR1 KGHSH, CDR2 LQKENI. Deletions cut 2 bases from V and 3 bases from J, with 13 bases between. The CDR3 is 16 residues long. The CDR3 is CASSPIMAGPNEKLFF. DNA of the CDR3: TGTGCCAGCTCACCAATCATGGCGGGACCTAATGAAAAACTGTTTTTT. The whole variable domain, remainder taken from reference TRBV18 and TRBJ1-4, is NAGVMQNPRHLVRRRGQEARLRCSPMKGHSHVYWYRQLPEEGLKFMVYLQKENIIDESGMPKERFSAEFPKEGPSILRIQQVVRGDSAAYFCASSPIMAGPNEKLFFGSGTQLSVL.

The chain employs TRBV28 and TRBJ1-5; 8 positions match TRBD1. CDR1 MDHEN and CDR2 SYDVKM come from the germline V gene. CDR3 length: 16 amino acids. V lost 6 bases, J lost 6 bases, and 13 bases stayed unmatched. DNA of the CDR3: TGTGCCAGCAGCCCGGGACTGACAGGGGATGGTCAGCCCCAGCATTTT. Translation: CASSPGLTGDGQPQHF.